Below are 18 T cell receptor beta chains sequenced from a single sample in a study of cytomegalovirus exposure and HLA in healthy donors. The PCR employed 60 Vbeta primers together with 13 Jbeta primers. Measured with immunoSEQ multiplex PCR; TCRdb has only the in-frame clones, and not every one. The repertoire holds roughly 100,000 clones, with around 60% as singletons. What was sequenced was PBMCs. These receptors were obtained from a human donor in good health.

V and J are TRBV19 and TRBJ2-2, with TRBD2 matching 10 bases. Germline CDR1 reads LNHDA; CDR2 reads SQIVND (reference sequence). The CDR3 runs 18 residues. The V segment lost 6 bases and the J segment 3 bases; nucleotides outside the gene matches: 13. CDR3 sequence: CASSTRLAGEIDTGELFF. DNA for the CDR3: TGTGCCAGTAGCACCCGCCTAGCGGGAGAAATCGACACCGGGGAGCTGTTTTTT.

The genes are TRBV5-1 and TRBJ2-1; a weak D match, TRBD2 (5 bases). Germline lookup yields CDR1 SGHRS and CDR2 YFSETQ. The CDR3 runs to 14 residues. V was pared by 3 bases and J by 5 bases, with 12 bases between. CDR3 sequence: CASSSRTGDNEQFF. CDR3 sequence (DNA): TGCGCCAGCAGCTCCAGGACTGGCGACAATGAGCAGTTCTTC.

The chain uses TRBV30 and TRBJ2-1; the D gene is possibly TRBD2 (7 bases). CDR1 GTSNPN and CDR2 SVGIG come from the germline V gene (reference sequence). The CDR3 sequence is 20 residues long. V gave up 0 bases and J gave up 1 base, with 25 bases separating them. DNA for the CDR3: TGTGCCTGGAGTGTATTGTCAATGTGGGGGCGGGGGTCGTCCTACAATGAGCAGTTCTTC. This encodes CAWSVLSMWGRGSSYNEQFF.

This rearrangement joins TRBV28 to TRBJ1-1, with 11 positions matching TRBD1. Trimming cost V 3 bases and J 4 bases; bases outside gene matches: 4. The CDR3 runs to 15 residues. Germline lookup yields CDR1 MDHEN and CDR2 SYDVKM. The DNA of the CDR3 is TGTGCCAGCAGTTTGTCCGGGACAGGGGGCACTGAAGCTTTCTTT. Its translation: CASSLSGTGGTEAFF.

V is TRBV5-1 and J is TRBJ2-5; D remains ambiguous. This CDR3 contains 14 residues. With 1 base removed from V and 2 bases from J, the gap between germline ends came to 9 bases. The V gene's germline CDR1 is SGHRS and CDR2 YFSETQ. The CDR3 here is CASSLKLPQETQYF. CDR3 in DNA: TGCGCCAGCAGCTTGAAGCTACCACAAGAGACCCAGTACTTC.

This chain connects TRBV27 to TRBJ2-3, with D maybe TRBD2 (6 bases). Between the trimmed V and J ends, which lost 5 bases and 6 bases, there was a span of 15 bases. The CDR3 runs 14 residues. The germline CDR1 and CDR2 sequences are MNHEY and SMNVEV (reference sequence). The DNA of the CDR3 is TGTGCCAGCAGTGGCTCCGGAGGAGGGGATACGCAGTATTTT. It translates to CASSGSGGGDTQYF.

This chain joins TRBV4-2 and TRBJ2-1; TRBD2 aligns across 12 bases. V was pared by 0 bases and J by 11 bases, with 2 bases of the junction left unmatched. Per the germline V gene, CDR1 is LGHNA and CDR2 is YNFKEQ. The length of the CDR3 is 14 residues. The CDR3 protein is CASSQETSGRKQFF. The CDR3 nucleotides are TGTGCCAGCAGCCAAGAAACTAGCGGGAGGAAGCAGTTCTTC.

J is TRBJ2-3 and V is TRBV5-4; 13 bases match TRBD2. CDR3 size: 18 residues. Per germline, CDR1 SGHNT and CDR2 YYREEE (reference sequence). V shed 4 bases and J 4 bases; nucleotides not matched to a gene: 12. The CDR3 loop is CASSDQLAGGPGADTQYF. The CDR3 nucleotides are TGTGCCAGCAGCGACCAACTAGCGGGAGGGCCGGGGGCAGATACGCAGTATTTT. The full variable domain, with the rest looked up from reference TRBV5-4 and TRBJ2-3, is ETGVTQSPTHLIKTRGQQVTLRCSSQSGHNTVSWYQQALGQGPQFIFQYYREEENGRGNFPPRFSGLQFPNYSSELNVNALELDDSALYLCASSDQLAGGPGADTQYFGPGTRLTVL.

V is TRBV10-3 and J is TRBJ1-1, with 8 bases matching TRBD1. Germline V gene lookup returns CDR1 ENHRY and CDR2 SYGVKD. CDR3 length equals 16 residues. V lost 3 bases to trimming and J lost 2 bases; unmatched junction nucleotides: 8. CDR3 DNA sequence: TGTGCCATCAGTGATCAGGGGGCGCGTTCTAACACTGAAGCTTTCTTT. It translates to CAISDQGARSNTEAFF.

The chain links TRBV2 to TRBJ2-5, with D possibly TRBD2 on 5 matching bases. This CDR3 has 13 residues. Germline V gene sequence: CDR1 SNHLY, CDR2 FYNNEI. Trimming took off 4 bases at V and 5 bases at J, with 11 bases between the two ends. CDR3 DNA: TGTGCCAGCAGTGTAGGGCGAGGGGAGACCCAGTACTTC. Its protein product is CASSVGRGETQYF.

The chain recombines TRBV9 with TRBJ2-7; TRBD2 matches 10 bases. Germline V gene lookup returns CDR1 SGDLS and CDR2 YYNGEE. Trimming removed 0 bases from V and 7 bases from J; junction bases left unmatched: 7. This CDR3 spans 15 amino acids. In nucleotides, the CDR3 is TGTGCCAGCAGCGTAGATCCTAGCGGGAGTCCAGAGCAGTACTTC. This translates into CASSVDPSGSPEQYF. Variable domain in full (rest from reference TRBV9 and TRBJ2-7): DSGVTQTPKHLITATGQRVTLRCSPRSGDLSVYWYQQSLDQGLQFLIQYYNGEERAKGNILERFSAQQFPDLHSELNLSSLELGDSALYFCASSVDPSGSPEQYFGPGTRLTVT.

V is TRBV25-1 and J is TRBJ1-2; 8 bases are shared with TRBD1. Germline assignment: CDR1 MGHDK and CDR2 SYGVNS. The junction had 3 bases not matched to a gene; V was cut back by 1 base and J by 8 bases. The CDR3 is made up of 13 amino acids. The CDR3 reads CASSELGQGGYTF. Written as DNA, the CDR3 is TGTGCCAGCAGTGAATTAGGACAGGGAGGCTACACCTTC.

The count of this clone is one. The chain uses TRBV27 and TRBJ2-2; the match to TRBD1 covers 8 bases. V gave up 4 bases and J gave up 3 bases; unmatched junction bases: 16. CDR1 is MNHEY, CDR2 SMNVEV, per germline (reference sequence). The CDR3 sequence is 19 residues long. The CDR3 reads CASSSLSPDRGPYTGELFF. CDR3 DNA: TGTGCCAGCAGTTCCCTATCCCCCGACAGGGGACCATACACCGGGGAGCTGTTTTTT.

This rearrangement joins TRBV6-1 to TRBJ1-1; no firm D call. Trimming left V 11 bases short and J 7 bases short, with 26 bases between. This CDR3 region has 15 residues. Germline loops: CDR1 MNHNS, CDR2 SASEGT. The DNA of the CDR3 is TGTGCCTGCCTACCCCGGGGAGGGAACCGTGGTGAAGCTTTCTTT. Its translation is CACLPRGGNRGEAFF.

This clone was picked up a small number of times. The V and J genes are TRBV4-1 and TRBJ1-4; D is possibly TRBD1 (5 bases). The V gene lost 1 base and the J gene lost 8 bases, with 14 bases spanning the gap. In germline, CDR1 is MGHRA, CDR2 YSYEKL. The CDR3 consists of 15 residues. CDR3 loop: CASSQGGTGGEKLFF. The CDR3 DNA reads TGCGCCAGCAGCCAAGGCGGGACGGGTGGGGAAAAACTGTTTTTT.

The V gene is TRBV5-5, the J gene TRBJ2-5, with 8 bases matching TRBD2. The CDR3 sequence is 15 residues long. With 3 bases clipped from V and 5 bases from J, the junction kept 9 bases outside the gene matches. Germline CDR1 and CDR2: SGHKS and YYEKEE (reference sequence). CDR3 in amino acids: CASSSTGTSMETQYF. The CDR3 DNA reads TGTGCCAGCAGCTCGACCGGGACTAGTATGGAGACCCAGTACTTC.

This clone has a count of ten or more. This chain connects TRBV2 to TRBJ1-1; D call uncertain. The V and J ends lost 6 bases and 2 bases respectively, with 10 bases between them. The germline CDR1 and CDR2 sequences are SNHLY and FYNNEI. This CDR3 has 13 residues. CDR3 sequence reads: CASRFGLNTEAFF. As DNA, the CDR3 is TGTGCCAGCAGATTTGGACTAAACACTGAAGCTTTCTTT.

This clone was seen more than once but under ten times. The V gene is TRBV2, the J gene TRBJ2-1; 8 bases are shared with TRBD2. The CDR3 has 18 residues. Looked up from germline, CDR1 is SNHLY and CDR2 is FYNNEI. The V gene end was trimmed by 0 bases and the J gene end by 1 base; junction bases not matched to a gene: 8. CDR3 amino acids: CASSEAASGSGSYNEQFF. CDR3 nucleotides: TGTGCCAGCAGTGAAGCGGCCAGCGGGAGCGGGTCCTACAATGAGCAGTTCTTC.